Listed below are T cell receptor beta chains from one sample, sequenced in a study of blood T cell repertoires in COVID-19. Generated by immunoSEQ multiplex PCR, the TCRdb table keeps only in-frame clones and is missing some. This sample has about 310,000 clones, with approximately 91% found just once. Sequencing input: PBMCs or T cells enriched from blood (not recorded which). The source is a woman aged 40 to 55 who had recovered from COVID-19. CDR3s include the opening cysteine and the closing phenylalanine or tryptophan. A D gene is named only where the DNA matches it firmly. The listing skips clone size in some rows; elsewhere it reads once, few, many or a size class.

clone_size,j_call,v_call,d_call,cdr3_nt,cdr3_aa
-,TRBJ1-1,TRBV27,-,TGTGCCAGCAGTTTATCCTCAGGGTTAACTGAAGCTTTCTTT,CASSLSSGLTEAFF
few,TRBJ1-5,TRBV6-5,-,TGTGCCAGCAGTTCGACCGTTAAGGAGCAGCCCCAGCATTTT,CASSSTVKEQPQHF
-,TRBJ1-2,TRBV13,TRBD1,TGTGCCAGCAGCTTGGGACAGCTTAGCTATGGCTACACCTTC,CASSLGQLSYGYTF
-,TRBJ2-3,TRBV20-1,TRBD1,TGCAGTGCTAGTGGGGGACAGATCACAGATACGCAGTATTTT,CSASGGQITDTQYF
-,TRBJ2-7,TRBV3-1/TRBV3-2,TRBD2,TGTGCCAGCAGTCCTACTAGCGGGGGAAACTACGAGCAGTACTTC,CASSPTSGGNYEQYF
-,TRBJ1-2,TRBV27,TRBD1,TGTGCCAGCAGTTTAGAGGGGGCGACGGGTCCCTATGGCTACACCTTC,CASSLEGATGPYGYTF
-,TRBJ2-3,TRBV19,TRBD1,TGTGCCAGTAGTATGGGACAGGGGACAGATACGCAGTATTTT,CASSMGQGTDTQYF
-,TRBJ1-1,TRBV19,TRBD1,TGTGCCAGTAGTATAGGGGACAGGGGGCTCTACACTGAAGCTTTCTTT,CASSIGDRGLYTEAFF
-,TRBJ1-3,TRBV13,TRBD1,TGTGCCAGCAGCGGCCGGGACAGCTCTGGAAACACCATATATTTT,CASSGRDSSGNTIYF
-,TRBJ1-1,TRBV30,TRBD1,TGTGCCCGCACGGGACAGTTGAACACTGAAGCTTTCTTT,CARTGQLNTEAFF
-,TRBJ1-1,TRBV7-2,TRBD1,TGTGCCAGCAGCTCGTACAGGGGCGAGAACACTGAAGCTTTCTTT,CASSSYRGENTEAFF
-,TRBJ2-1,TRBV19,-,TGTGCAATAGGGTTGGGGGGAGATGAGCAGTTCTTC,CAIGLGGDEQFF
-,TRBJ1-6,TRBV10-3,TRBD1,TGTGCCATCAGTGAGGGGACAGGGACCTATTCACCCCTCCACTTT,CAISEGTGTYSPLHF
-,TRBJ2-1,TRBV7-2,TRBD1,TGTGCCAGCAGCTTAAACAGGGGGCGAGAGCAGTTCTTC,CASSLNRGREQFF
-,TRBJ1-1,TRBV5-6,TRBD1,TGTGCCAGCAGCGTAGACAGGGGGCGAGACACTGAAGCTTTCTTT,CASSVDRGRDTEAFF
-,TRBJ2-7,TRBV12-3/TRBV12-4,TRBD1,TGTGCCAGCAGCTGGACAGGACCTTACGAGCAGTACTTC,CASSWTGPYEQYF
-,TRBJ2-5,TRBV4-1,-,TGCGCCAGCAGCCAAGTGCAAGGGGCAGGAGAGACCCAGTACTTC,CASSQVQGAGETQYF
-,TRBJ2-7,TRBV6-5,TRBD1,TGTGCCAGCAGTTATGTGACAGGGGGCTACGAGCAGTACTTC,CASSYVTGGYEQYF
-,TRBJ2-7,TRBV30,TRBD2,TGTGCCTGGAGTACGCGCGGGCTAGCGGGAGGACTTGAGCAGTACTTC,CAWSTRGLAGGLEQYF
-,TRBJ1-2,TRBV29-1,-,TGCAGCGTTGGATTTGACCGACCGGGGGGTGGCTACACCTTC,CSVGFDRPGGGYTF
-,TRBJ1-5,TRBV2,-,TGTGCCAGCAGTGAAGCACAGAATAGCAATCAGCCCCAGCATTTT,CASSEAQNSNQPQHF
-,TRBJ1-1,TRBV13,-,TGTGCCAGCAGCTGGGGGGGCACTGAAGCTTTCTTT,CASSWGGTEAFF
-,TRBJ2-3,TRBV6-2/TRBV6-3,TRBD2,TGTGCCAGCAGTTACTCGAGATTAGCGGGACCCACAGATACGCAGTATTTT,CASSYSRLAGPTDTQYF
-,TRBJ1-5,TRBV6-2/TRBV6-3,TRBD1,TGTGCCAGCAGTTACTCCCCCGGGACAGGAGTACCTCATAGCAATCAGCCCCAGCATTTT,CASSYSPGTGVPHSNQPQHF
once,TRBJ1-2,TRBV9,-,TGTGCCAGCAGCGTAGGTGCAGATCTCTATGGCTACACCTTC,CASSVGADLYGYTF
-,TRBJ2-3,TRBV20-1,TRBD2,TGCAGTGCTAGGGCCCTAGCGGGCCTTGATTTT,CSARALAGLDF
-,TRBJ2-7,TRBV27,-,TGTGCCAGCAGTTTAACGACAGGCAGCGAGCAGTACTTC,CASSLTTGSEQYF
-,TRBJ2-1,TRBV7-2,-,TGTGCCAGCAGCTTAATGGACAGAGGCAATGAGCAGTTCTTC,CASSLMDRGNEQFF
-,TRBJ2-2,TRBV24-1,TRBD2,TGTGCCACCAGTGATTCCGGGACTAGCGGGGTCACCGGGGAGCTGTTTTTT,CATSDSGTSGVTGELFF
-,TRBJ1-2,TRBV10-2,-,TGCGCCAGCAGTGAGTCGGCAGGAAAGGTTGGCTACACCTTC,CASSESAGKVGYTF
-,TRBJ2-7,TRBV9,TRBD1,TGTGCCAGCAGCTCTACCTTCGGACAGGGGGCTTTTCAGTACTTC,CASSSTFGQGAFQYF
-,TRBJ2-7,TRBV2,TRBD2,TGTGCCAGCAGGGGGAGCAGCGGGGGGGCCCCCTACGAGCAGTACTTC,CASRGSSGGAPYEQYF
-,TRBJ2-5,TRBV7-9,-,TGTGCCAGCAGCTTGGGGGGAATGGCGTTCGAGGGCCAGTACTTC,CASSLGGMAFEGQYF
-,TRBJ1-1,TRBV10-1,TRBD1,TGCGCCAGCAGTGAAGGAGGGGGCGAGTTGTACACTGAAGCTTTCTTT,CASSEGGGELYTEAFF
-,TRBJ1-2,TRBV29-1,TRBD1,TGCAGCGTTGAACTGAGACAGGGTTATGCCTATGGCTACACCTTC,CSVELRQGYAYGYTF
-,TRBJ1-1,TRBV10-3,-,TGTGCCATCAGGACCAGGGATTTGGACACTGAAGCTTTCTTT,CAIRTRDLDTEAFF
-,TRBJ2-7,TRBV15,TRBD1,TGTGCCACCAGCAGAGAAGTCGACAGGGGATTATGTTTC,CATSREVDRGLCF
-,TRBJ2-7,TRBV7-2,TRBD1,TGTGCCAGCAGCCGCGGGACAGGGATCTCCTACGAGCAGTACTTC,CASSRGTGISYEQYF
-,TRBJ1-3,TRBV10-3,-,TGTGCCATCAGTGAGGGGGGGGCCTCTGGAAACACCATATATTTT,CAISEGGASGNTIYF
-,TRBJ1-3,TRBV30,-,TGTGCCTGGAGCTCGGGGGGAAACACCATATATTTT,CAWSSGGNTIYF
-,TRBJ1-2,TRBV5-6,-,TGTGCCAGCAGCTTGGTTACCGACTCCTCAGCTAACTATGGCTACACCTTC,CASSLVTDSSANYGYTF
-,TRBJ1-1,TRBV5-8,-,TGTGCCAGCAGGGTTAGAGAGACTGAAGCTTTCTTT,CASRVRETEAFF
-,TRBJ2-1,TRBV6-5,-,TGTGCCAGCAGTTGGGGCCGTGGGGGGGCTCTAAATGAGCAGTTCTTC,CASSWGRGGALNEQFF
-,TRBJ2-7,TRBV27,TRBD1,TGTGCCAGCAGTTTAGCAGGGGGTGCTTACGAGCAGTACTTC,CASSLAGGAYEQYF
-,TRBJ2-1,TRBV6-5,TRBD2,TGTGCCAGCAGTTACTCCCGGACTAGCGGGCACGGCGAGCAGTTCTTC,CASSYSRTSGHGEQFF